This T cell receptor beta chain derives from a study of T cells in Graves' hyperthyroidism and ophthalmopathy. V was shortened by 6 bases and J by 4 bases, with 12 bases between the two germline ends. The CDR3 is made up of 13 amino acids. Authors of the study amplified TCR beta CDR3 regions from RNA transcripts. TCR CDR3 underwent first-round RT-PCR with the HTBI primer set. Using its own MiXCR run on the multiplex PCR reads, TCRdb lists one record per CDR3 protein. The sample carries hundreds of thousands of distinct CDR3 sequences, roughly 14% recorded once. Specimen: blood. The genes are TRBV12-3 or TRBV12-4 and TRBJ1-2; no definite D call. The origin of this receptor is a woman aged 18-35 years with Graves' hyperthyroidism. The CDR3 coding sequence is TGTGCCAGCAGCGATCCAATATCCTATGGCTACACCTTC. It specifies CASSDPISYGYTF.